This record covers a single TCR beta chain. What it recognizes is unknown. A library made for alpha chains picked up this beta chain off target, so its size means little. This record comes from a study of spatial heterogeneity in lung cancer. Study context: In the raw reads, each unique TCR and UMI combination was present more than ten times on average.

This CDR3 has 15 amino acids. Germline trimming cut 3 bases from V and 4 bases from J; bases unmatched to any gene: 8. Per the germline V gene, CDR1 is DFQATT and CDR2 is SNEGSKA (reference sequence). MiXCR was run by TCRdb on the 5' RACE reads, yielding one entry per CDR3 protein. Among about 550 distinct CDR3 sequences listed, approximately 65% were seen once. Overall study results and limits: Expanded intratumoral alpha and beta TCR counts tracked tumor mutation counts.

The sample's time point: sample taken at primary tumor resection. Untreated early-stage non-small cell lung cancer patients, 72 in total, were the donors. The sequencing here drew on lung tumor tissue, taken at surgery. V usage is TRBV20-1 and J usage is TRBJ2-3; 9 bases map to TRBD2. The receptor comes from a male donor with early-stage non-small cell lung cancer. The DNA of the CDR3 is TGCAGTGCTAGGGCCGGGACTAGCCCAGCAGATACGCAGTATTTT. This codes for CSARAGTSPADTQYF.